This T cell receptor (beta chain) stems from a study of cytomegalovirus exposure and HLA in healthy donors. The CDR3 totals 13 residues. The V end lost 0 bases, the J end lost 7 bases, and 11 bases lay between the germline ends. CDR1 and CDR2 from the germline V gene are SGHNT and YYREEE (reference sequence). General study findings and limits: It was shown in a later analysis that HLA-associated TCR beta chains were more clonally expanded than other, equally common chains. Per a prior analysis, the majority of TCR beta V segments were productive roughly 90% or roughly 30% of the time.

Of note for this clone: The antigen remains unidentified.

Primers for the PCR totalled 60 Vbeta and 13 Jbeta. Assay: immunoSEQ multiplex PCR; the TCRdb copy retains only in-frame clones and omits some. The sample has 160,000 or so clones, more than 75% seen once. The chain employs TRBV5-4 and TRBJ2-7, with a weak D call TRBD2 (5 bases). The sequencing sample was made of PBMCs. The source is a man aged 18 to 29 in good health and CMV-seropositive. CDR3 protein: CASSLGTVKEQYF. The CDR3 DNA is TGTGCCAGCAGCTTGGGGACTGTGAAAGAGCAGTACTTC.